The T cell receptor beta chain described here comes from a study of beta chain features in type 1 diabetes. Sequencing targeted expressed TCRB transcripts, as all isolated RNA had been reverse transcribed. TCRdb's table, derived via immunoSEQ multiplex PCR, lists solely in-frame clones and lacks some. Of under 150,000 clones detected, 48% appear once; the ten largest clones hold roughly 0.4%. The CDR3 length is 14 residues. V was clipped by 3 bases and J by 2 bases, with 10 bases between them. Germline V gene data show CDR1 as SNHLY and CDR2 as FYNNEI. Sequencing used Tregs from blood. This TCR was sampled from a man aged 18 to 30 in good health. V is TRBV2 and J is TRBJ1-2, with unresolved D. The CDR3, as DNA: TGTGCCAGCAGTGACCTCACGGGGAACTATGGCTACACCTTC. It specifies CASSDLTGNYGYTF.